Listed below are T cell receptor beta chains from one sample, sequenced in a study of T-cell memory formation after mild COVID-19. Using its own MiXCR run on the 5' RACE reads, TCRdb lists one record per CDR3 protein. The table records 110,000 to 150,000 distinct CDR3 sequences, 20% to 25% of them present only once. Sequenced material: PBMCs or a T cell subset sorted from them (not recorded which). The receptor source for this set is an adult woman who had mild COVID-19 (a few samples of this study predate the infection). Cell type and time point are not known. Both conserved end residues are trimmed from each CDR3.

v_gene	j_gene	CDR3aa
TRBV27	TRBJ1-2	ASSFGAGLGGYT
TRBV6-6	TRBJ2-3	ASSYFGTSETDTQY
TRBV20-1	TRBJ1-1	SARAGAEAF
TRBV27	TRBJ1-1	ASGSGGGTEAF
TRBV20-1	TRBJ2-2	SASVAGELF
TRBV2	TRBJ1-1	ASRPNPFEDRPNTEAF
TRBV4-1	TRBJ1-6	ASSLPGGDYNSPLH
TRBV13	TRBJ2-2	ASSLPSTHSTGATGELF
TRBV5-1	TRBJ2-7	ASSPQGSSYEQY
TRBV9	TRBJ2-5	ASSVVGGAAQY
TRBV29-1	TRBJ2-5	SVDGTGGQETQY
TRBV29-1	TRBJ1-1	SVSPAYIRTGQAF
TRBV20-1	TRBJ1-1	SASDRTGPEAF
TRBV20-1	TRBJ2-3	SATLEQGSDWTDTQY
TRBV4-1	TRBJ2-3	ASSYLAEGEDTQY